This is a list of T cell receptor beta chains from one sample in a study of response to subunit inactivated influenza vaccine. TCRdb processed the RT-PCR reads anew with MiXCR; each CDR3 protein has one entry. The data contain fewer than 250,000 distinct CDR3 sequences, around 14% of them singletons. The sample in question was CD8+ T cells sorted from PBMCs, obtained approximately 5 days after vaccination. These receptors all come from a man aged 45 to 65 who received an inactivated influenza vaccine. Both conserved end residues are part of each CDR3. Each record gives: V gene, J gene, CDR3 protein.

V: TRBV6-1
J: TRBJ2-7
CDR3: CASSAFGEDYEQYF

V: TRBV6-2/TRBV6-3
J: TRBJ2-3
CDR3: CASSNPGTSGRVAQYF

V: TRBV27
J: TRBJ2-7
CDR3: CASSLGQGTEQYF

V: TRBV27
J: TRBJ2-7
CDR3: CASSFAGRGVYEQYF

V: TRBV10-3
J: TRBJ2-1
CDR3: CAIRPGQGNEQFF

V: TRBV4-2
J: TRBJ2-7
CDR3: CASSQEGGSYEQYF

V: TRBV10-3
J: TRBJ2-1
CDR3: CAIRTGTGYNEQFF

V: TRBV4-1
J: TRBJ1-1
CDR3: CASSHTGTANTEAFF

V: TRBV27
J: TRBJ2-7
CDR3: CASSTTGFGYEQYF

V: TRBV24-1
J: TRBJ2-4
CDR3: CATSDLLSGVAKNIQYF

V: TRBV6-4
J: TRBJ1-3
CDR3: CASSDSPGNTIYF

V: TRBV6-2/TRBV6-3
J: TRBJ2-5
CDR3: CASSTDTTGLAGAQETQYF

V: TRBV5-4
J: TRBJ2-7
CDR3: CASSFFGGPIYEQYF

V: TRBV28
J: TRBJ2-1
CDR3: CASSFSGGQYNEQFF

V: TRBV5-1
J: TRBJ2-6
CDR3: CASSLVGSSGANVLTF

V: TRBV10-3
J: TRBJ2-7
CDR3: CATGTSGYEQYF

V: TRBV13
J: TRBJ2-7
CDR3: CASSPSGISYEQYF

V: TRBV13
J: TRBJ1-4
CDR3: CASSLRGGLGANEKLFF

V: TRBV7-2
J: TRBJ1-1
CDR3: CASSTPDRGAFF

V: TRBV30
J: TRBJ2-7
CDR3: CAWSFGDSYEQYF

V: TRBV10-3
J: TRBJ2-7
CDR3: CAISESLGTGDEQYF

V: TRBV10-3
J: TRBJ2-5
CDR3: CAISDSASGYQETQYF

V: TRBV6-2/TRBV6-3
J: TRBJ2-7
CDR3: CASSYGGSVSYEQYF

V: TRBV12-3/TRBV12-4
J: TRBJ2-2
CDR3: CASSKRPAEYHTGELFF

V: TRBV20-1
J: TRBJ2-6
CDR3: CSAREGYSGANVLTF

V: TRBV5-1
J: TRBJ1-1
CDR3: CASSLTMTPLNTEAFF

V: TRBV2
J: TRBJ2-3
CDR3: CASSETGGATDTQYF

V: TRBV2
J: TRBJ1-4
CDR3: CASSSLSGGLGEKLFF

V: TRBV2
J: TRBJ2-2
CDR3: CASSEPSDATNTGELFF

V: TRBV29-1
J: TRBJ2-3
CDR3: CSVGQGSTDTQYF

V: TRBV10-3
J: TRBJ2-2
CDR3: CAIRSGTDNTGELFF

V: TRBV5-8
J: TRBJ1-2
CDR3: CASSFGTHYGYTF

V: TRBV4-2
J: TRBJ1-1
CDR3: CASSPYPIDKNTEAFF

V: TRBV4-3
J: TRBJ1-2
CDR3: CASSQGQGTNYGYTF

V: TRBV29-1
J: TRBJ1-2
CDR3: CSVEPIGTGTYGYTF

V: TRBV28
J: TRBJ2-4
CDR3: CASRLKREDKNIQYF

V: TRBV2
J: TRBJ2-2
CDR3: CASSDVQTTGELFF

V: TRBV5-1
J: TRBJ2-1
CDR3: CASSLEVPDNEQFF

V: TRBV20-1
J: TRBJ2-3
CDR3: CSAYSGTSVGDTQYF

V: TRBV27
J: TRBJ2-1
CDR3: CASSLGQQNEQFF

V: TRBV9
J: TRBJ1-2
CDR3: CASSGRGQSNYGYTF